These T cell receptor beta chains were read from a single sample in a study of CD8 T cells in Susac syndrome. MiXCR, applied by TCRdb to the immunoSEQ multiplex PCR reads, yields one record per CDR3 protein. The top ten hold over 0.3% of the sample, which has tens of thousands of distinct CDR3 sequences, over 90% seen once. Sequenced: CD4+ T cells from PBMCs. The origin of the receptors is a human donor with Susac syndrome. CDR3s leave out the opening cysteine and the closing phenylalanine or tryptophan. Each record gives: V gene, J gene, CDR3 protein.

v_gene: TRBV20-1
j_gene: TRBJ2-1
CDR3aa: SARGQPYGQF

v_gene: TRBV20-1
j_gene: TRBJ2-7
CDR3aa: SGGGTSYEQY

v_gene: TRBV4-1
j_gene: TRBJ2-7
CDR3aa: ASGGLGEQY

v_gene: TRBV7-2
j_gene: TRBJ2-3
CDR3aa: ASSLAGAGYTQY

v_gene: TRBV12-3/TRBV12-4
j_gene: TRBJ2-7
CDR3aa: ASSLGLSEQY

v_gene: TRBV29-1
j_gene: TRBJ1-1
CDR3aa: SVAQGGANTEAF

v_gene: TRBV4-1
j_gene: TRBJ2-3
CDR3aa: ASSQGPRNTQY

v_gene: TRBV7-9
j_gene: TRBJ1-4
CDR3aa: ASSPKGGTNEKLF

v_gene: TRBV6-1
j_gene: TRBJ1-6
CDR3aa: ASSSDRANSPLH

v_gene: TRBV5-4
j_gene: TRBJ2-4
CDR3aa: ASSIKAKNIQY

v_gene: TRBV29-1
j_gene: TRBJ1-1
CDR3aa: SVDGVQPNTEAF

v_gene: TRBV30
j_gene: TRBJ1-1
CDR3aa: AWRERRSTEAF

v_gene: TRBV7-2
j_gene: TRBJ2-5
CDR3aa: ASSPGQMGETQY

v_gene: TRBV7-2
j_gene: TRBJ2-5
CDR3aa: ASSLTVGGGLETQY

v_gene: TRBV9
j_gene: TRBJ1-2
CDR3aa: ASSVGPDASSYGYT

v_gene: TRBV14
j_gene: TRBJ1-2
CDR3aa: ASSQDTGADGYT

v_gene: TRBV20-1
j_gene: TRBJ2-3
CDR3aa: SAVSGGYTDTQY

v_gene: TRBV27
j_gene: TRBJ1-5
CDR3aa: ASSTTGNQPQH

v_gene: TRBV12-3/TRBV12-4
j_gene: TRBJ2-5
CDR3aa: ASSLAAAGAQY

v_gene: TRBV29-1
j_gene: TRBJ2-1
CDR3aa: SVADSYYNEQF

v_gene: TRBV29-1
j_gene: TRBJ2-1
CDR3aa: SVEEQGLYYNEQF

v_gene: TRBV4-1
j_gene: TRBJ1-2
CDR3aa: ASSQAAGTNYGYT

v_gene: TRBV12-3/TRBV12-4
j_gene: TRBJ2-7
CDR3aa: ASSSTGTGLSYEQY

v_gene: TRBV30
j_gene: TRBJ1-6
CDR3aa: AWSVDRVPTSPLH

v_gene: TRBV4-2
j_gene: TRBJ2-1
CDR3aa: ASSQAGDNEQF

v_gene: TRBV14
j_gene: TRBJ1-1
CDR3aa: ASSQDQRQDAAF

v_gene: TRBV7-9
j_gene: TRBJ1-1
CDR3aa: ASSSLTGGNTEAF

v_gene: TRBV30
j_gene: TRBJ2-1
CDR3aa: AWNRYNEQF

v_gene: TRBV18
j_gene: TRBJ2-1
CDR3aa: ASSPPLATTYNEQF

v_gene: TRBV5-1
j_gene: TRBJ1-1
CDR3aa: ASSLAVQVLRNTEAF

v_gene: TRBV20-1
j_gene: TRBJ1-6
CDR3aa: SALQGSNSPLH

v_gene: TRBV7-2
j_gene: TRBJ2-7
CDR3aa: ASSRAVLSYEQY

v_gene: TRBV9
j_gene: TRBJ2-1
CDR3aa: ASSVGTGGNEQF

v_gene: TRBV12-5
j_gene: TRBJ2-6
CDR3aa: ASGLGLRLTGDGANVLT

v_gene: TRBV20-1
j_gene: TRBJ2-3
CDR3aa: SAGQGDTQY

v_gene: TRBV4-3
j_gene: TRBJ2-1
CDR3aa: ASSQDKGWVEQF

v_gene: TRBV7-2
j_gene: TRBJ2-3
CDR3aa: ASSISGGSDTQY